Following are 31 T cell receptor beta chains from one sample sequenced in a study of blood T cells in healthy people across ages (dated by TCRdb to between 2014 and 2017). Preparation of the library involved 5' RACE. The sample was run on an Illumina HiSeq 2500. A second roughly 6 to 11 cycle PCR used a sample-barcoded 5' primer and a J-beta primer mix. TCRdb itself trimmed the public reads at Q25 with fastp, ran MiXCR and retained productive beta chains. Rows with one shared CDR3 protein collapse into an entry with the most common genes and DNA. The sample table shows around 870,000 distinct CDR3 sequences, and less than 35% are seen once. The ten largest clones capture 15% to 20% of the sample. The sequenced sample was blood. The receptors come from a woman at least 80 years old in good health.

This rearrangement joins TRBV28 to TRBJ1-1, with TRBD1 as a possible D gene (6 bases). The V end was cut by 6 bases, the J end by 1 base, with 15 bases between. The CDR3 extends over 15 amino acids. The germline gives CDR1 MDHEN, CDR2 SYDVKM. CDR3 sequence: CASSFLTGRNTEAFF. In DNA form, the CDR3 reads TGTGCCAGCAGCTTCCTCACAGGGAGGAACACTGAAGCTTTCTTT. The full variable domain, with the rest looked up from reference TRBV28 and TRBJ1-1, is DVKVTQSSRYLVKRTGEKVFLECVQDMDHENMFWYRQDPGLGLRLIYFSYDVKMKEKGDIPEGYSVSREKKERFSLILESASTNQTSMYLCASSFLTGRNTEAFFGQGTRLTVV.

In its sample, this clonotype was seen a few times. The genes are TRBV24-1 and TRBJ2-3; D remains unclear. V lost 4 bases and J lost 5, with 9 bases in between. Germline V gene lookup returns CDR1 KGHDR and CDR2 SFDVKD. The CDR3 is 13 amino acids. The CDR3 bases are TGTGCCACCAGTGACCCCTTCAAAGATACGCAGTATTTT. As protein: CATSDPFKDTQYF.

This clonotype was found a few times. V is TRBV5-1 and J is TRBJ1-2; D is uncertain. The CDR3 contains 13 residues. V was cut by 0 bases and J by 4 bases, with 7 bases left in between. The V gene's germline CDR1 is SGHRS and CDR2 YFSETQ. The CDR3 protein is CASSLGSTYGYTF. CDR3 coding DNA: TGCGCCAGCAGCTTGGGGAGCACCTATGGCTACACCTTC.

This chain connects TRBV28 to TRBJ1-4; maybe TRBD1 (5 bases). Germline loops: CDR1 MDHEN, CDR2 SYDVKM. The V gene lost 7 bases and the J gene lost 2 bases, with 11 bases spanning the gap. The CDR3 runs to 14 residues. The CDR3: CASKPGGTNEKLFF. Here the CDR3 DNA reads TGTGCCAGCAAGCCCGGGGGGACTAATGAAAAACTGTTTTTT. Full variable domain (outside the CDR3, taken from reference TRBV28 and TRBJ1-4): DVKVTQSSRYLVKRTGEKVFLECVQDMDHENMFWYRQDPGLGLRLIYFSYDVKMKEKGDIPEGYSVSREKKERFSLILESASTNQTSMYLCASKPGGTNEKLFFGSGTQLSVL.

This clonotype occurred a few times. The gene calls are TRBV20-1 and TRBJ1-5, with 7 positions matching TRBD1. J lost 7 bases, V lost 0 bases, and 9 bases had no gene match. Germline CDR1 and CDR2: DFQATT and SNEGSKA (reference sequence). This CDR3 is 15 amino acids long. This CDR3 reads CSAREVGRGDQPQHF. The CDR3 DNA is TGCAGTGCTAGAGAGGTCGGCAGGGGGGACCAGCCCCAGCATTTT.

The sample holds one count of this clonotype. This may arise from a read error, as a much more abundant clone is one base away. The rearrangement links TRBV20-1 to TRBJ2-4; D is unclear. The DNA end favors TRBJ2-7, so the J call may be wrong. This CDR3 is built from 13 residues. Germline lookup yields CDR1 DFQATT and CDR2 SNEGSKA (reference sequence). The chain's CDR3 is CSVRAGPLPEQYF. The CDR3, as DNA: TGCAGTGTTAGGGCAGGCCCTCTCCCCGAGCAGTACTTC.

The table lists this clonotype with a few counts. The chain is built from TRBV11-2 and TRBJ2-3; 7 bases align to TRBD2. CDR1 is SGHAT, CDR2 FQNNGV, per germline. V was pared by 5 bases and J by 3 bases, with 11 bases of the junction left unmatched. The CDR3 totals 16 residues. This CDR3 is CASSPPTRLATDTQYF. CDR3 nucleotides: TGTGCCAGCAGCCCACCCACCCGACTAGCAACAGATACGCAGTATTTT.

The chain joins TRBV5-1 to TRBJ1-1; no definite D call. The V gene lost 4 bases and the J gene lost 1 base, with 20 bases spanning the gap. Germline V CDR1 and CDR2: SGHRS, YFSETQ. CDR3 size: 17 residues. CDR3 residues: CASSHPYRNSQNTEAFF. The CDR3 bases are TGCGCCAGCAGCCATCCTTATAGGAACTCTCAGAACACTGAAGCTTTCTTT.

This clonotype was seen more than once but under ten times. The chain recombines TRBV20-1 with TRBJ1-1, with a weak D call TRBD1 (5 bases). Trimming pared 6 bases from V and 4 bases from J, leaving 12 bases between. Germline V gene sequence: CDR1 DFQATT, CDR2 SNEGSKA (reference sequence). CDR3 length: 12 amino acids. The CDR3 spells CSAGRAFTEAFF. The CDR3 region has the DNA TGCAGTGCCGGCAGGGCGTTCACTGAAGCTTTCTTT.

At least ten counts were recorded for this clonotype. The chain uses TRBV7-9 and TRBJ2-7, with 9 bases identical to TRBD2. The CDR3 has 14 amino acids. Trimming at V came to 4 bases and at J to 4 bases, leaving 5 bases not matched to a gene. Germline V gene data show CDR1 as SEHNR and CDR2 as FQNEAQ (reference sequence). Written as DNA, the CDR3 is TGTGCCAGCAGCTACGCGGGGGGGCTTTACGAGCAGTACTTC. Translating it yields CASSYAGGLYEQYF.

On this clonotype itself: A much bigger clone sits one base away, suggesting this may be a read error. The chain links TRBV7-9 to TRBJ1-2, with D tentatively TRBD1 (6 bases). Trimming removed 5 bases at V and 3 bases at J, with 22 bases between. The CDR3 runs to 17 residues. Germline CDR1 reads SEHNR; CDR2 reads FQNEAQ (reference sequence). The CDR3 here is CASSVTGTGGGDYGYTF. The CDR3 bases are TGTGCCAGCAGCGTCACGGGTACCGGGGGGGGCGACTATGGCTACACCTTC.

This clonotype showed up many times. CDR3 DNA sequence: TGCAGTGCTAGAGATGAAGGGACGCAGGTGATCTACGAGCAGTACTTC. Translation gives CSARDEGTQVIYEQYF. This chain connects TRBV20-1 to TRBJ2-7; the D call may be TRBD1 or TRBD2 (5 bases each). Trimming removed 0 bases at V and 3 bases at J, with 18 bases between. In germline, CDR1 is DFQATT, CDR2 SNEGSKA (reference sequence). The CDR3 is 16 amino acids.

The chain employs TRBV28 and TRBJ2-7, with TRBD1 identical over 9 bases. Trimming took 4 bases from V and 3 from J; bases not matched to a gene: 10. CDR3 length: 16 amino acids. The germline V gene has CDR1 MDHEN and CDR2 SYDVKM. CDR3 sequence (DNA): TGTGCCAGCAGTTCACCTGCACAGGGGGCAAACTACGAGCAGTACTTC. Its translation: CASSSPAQGANYEQYF.

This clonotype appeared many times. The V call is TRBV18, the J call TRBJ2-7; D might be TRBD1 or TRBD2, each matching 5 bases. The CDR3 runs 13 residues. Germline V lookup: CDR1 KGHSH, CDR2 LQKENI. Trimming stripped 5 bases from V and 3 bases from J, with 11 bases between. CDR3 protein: CASSDGTHYEQYF. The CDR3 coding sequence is TGTGCCAGCTCAGACGGGACCCACTACGAGCAGTACTTC. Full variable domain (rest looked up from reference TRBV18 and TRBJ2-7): NAGVMQNPRHLVRRRGQEARLRCSPMKGHSHVYWYRQLPEEGLKFMVYLQKENIIDESGMPKERFSAEFPKEGPSILRIQQVVRGDSAAYFCASSDGTHYEQYFGPGTRLTVT.

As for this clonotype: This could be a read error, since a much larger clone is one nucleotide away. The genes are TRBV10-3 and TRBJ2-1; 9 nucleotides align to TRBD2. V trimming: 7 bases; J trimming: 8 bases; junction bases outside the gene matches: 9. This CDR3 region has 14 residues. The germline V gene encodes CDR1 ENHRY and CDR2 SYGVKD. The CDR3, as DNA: TGTGCCATCAAGGCTAGCGGGGCTAGGGATGAGCAGTTCTTC. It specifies CAIKASGARDEQFF.

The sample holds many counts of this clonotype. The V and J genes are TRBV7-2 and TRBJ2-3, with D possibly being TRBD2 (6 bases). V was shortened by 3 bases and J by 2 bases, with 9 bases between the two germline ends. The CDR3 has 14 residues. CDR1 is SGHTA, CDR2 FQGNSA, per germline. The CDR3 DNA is TGTGCCAGCAGCTTGGGACTTAACACAGATACGCAGTATTTT. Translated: CASSLGLNTDTQYF.

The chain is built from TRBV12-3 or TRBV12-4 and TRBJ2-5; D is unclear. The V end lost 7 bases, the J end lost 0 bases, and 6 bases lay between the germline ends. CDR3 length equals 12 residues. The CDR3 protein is CASTPNQETQYF. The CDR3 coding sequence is TGTGCCAGCACCCCGAACCAAGAGACCCAGTACTTC.

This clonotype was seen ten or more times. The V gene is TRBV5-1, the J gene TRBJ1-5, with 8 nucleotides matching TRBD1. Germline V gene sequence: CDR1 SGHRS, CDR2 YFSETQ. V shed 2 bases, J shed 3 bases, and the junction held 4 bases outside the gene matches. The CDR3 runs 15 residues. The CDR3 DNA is TGCGCCAGCAGCTTAACAGGGGGGTCCAATCAGCCCCAGCATTTT. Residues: CASSLTGGSNQPQHF.

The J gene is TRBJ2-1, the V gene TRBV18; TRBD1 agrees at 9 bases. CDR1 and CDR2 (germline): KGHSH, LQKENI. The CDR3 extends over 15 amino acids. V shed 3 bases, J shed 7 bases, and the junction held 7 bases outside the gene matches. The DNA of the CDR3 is TGTGCCAGCTCACCGCGACAGGGGGGTGAAAATGAGCAGTTCTTC. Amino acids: CASSPRQGGENEQFF.

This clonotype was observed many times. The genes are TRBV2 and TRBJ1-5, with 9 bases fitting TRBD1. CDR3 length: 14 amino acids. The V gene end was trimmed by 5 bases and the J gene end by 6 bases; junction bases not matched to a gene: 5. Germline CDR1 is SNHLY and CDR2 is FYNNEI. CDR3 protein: CASSYRGLGQPQHF. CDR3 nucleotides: TGTGCCAGCAGTTACAGGGGGCTAGGTCAGCCCCAGCATTTT.

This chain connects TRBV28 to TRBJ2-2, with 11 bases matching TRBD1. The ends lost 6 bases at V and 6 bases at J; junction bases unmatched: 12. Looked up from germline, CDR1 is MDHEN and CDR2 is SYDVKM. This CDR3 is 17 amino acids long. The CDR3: CASSFPPGQGVPGELFF. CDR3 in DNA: TGTGCCAGCAGCTTCCCTCCGGGACAGGGGGTTCCCGGGGAGCTGTTTTTT.

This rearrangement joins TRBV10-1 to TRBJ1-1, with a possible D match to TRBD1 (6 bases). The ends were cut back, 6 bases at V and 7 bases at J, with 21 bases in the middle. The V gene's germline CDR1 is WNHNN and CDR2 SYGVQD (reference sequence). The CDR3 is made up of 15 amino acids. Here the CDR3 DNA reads TGCGCCAGCAGCCGGGCGACCGGACAGTTTAGTGAAGCTTTCTTT. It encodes CASSRATGQFSEAFF.

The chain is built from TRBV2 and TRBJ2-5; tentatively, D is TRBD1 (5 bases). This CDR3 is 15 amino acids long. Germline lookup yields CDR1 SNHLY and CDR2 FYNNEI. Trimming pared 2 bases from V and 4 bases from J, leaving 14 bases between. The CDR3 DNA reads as TGTGCCAGCAGTGAAACAGGTTTACGTAGAGAGACCCAGTACTTC. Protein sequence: CASSETGLRRETQYF.

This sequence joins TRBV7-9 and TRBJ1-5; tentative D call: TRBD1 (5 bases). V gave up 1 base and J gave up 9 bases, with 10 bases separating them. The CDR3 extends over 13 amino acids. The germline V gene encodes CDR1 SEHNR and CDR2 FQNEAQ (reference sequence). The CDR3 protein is CASSLEGFRPQHF. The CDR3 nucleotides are TGTGCCAGCAGCTTAGAGGGGTTTAGGCCCCAGCATTTT.

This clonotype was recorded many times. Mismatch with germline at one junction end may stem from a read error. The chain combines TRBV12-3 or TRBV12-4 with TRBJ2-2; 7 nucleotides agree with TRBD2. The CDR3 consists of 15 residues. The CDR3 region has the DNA TGTGCCAGCAGCTTAGCGGGTCCGAACACCGGGGAGCTGTTTTTT. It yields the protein CASSLAGPNTGELFF.

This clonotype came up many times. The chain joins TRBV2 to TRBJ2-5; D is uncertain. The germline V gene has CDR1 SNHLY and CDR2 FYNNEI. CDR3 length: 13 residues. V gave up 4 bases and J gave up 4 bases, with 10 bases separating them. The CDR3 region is CASSAVSVETQYF. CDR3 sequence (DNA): TGTGCCAGCAGTGCAGTGTCTGTAGAGACCCAGTACTTC.

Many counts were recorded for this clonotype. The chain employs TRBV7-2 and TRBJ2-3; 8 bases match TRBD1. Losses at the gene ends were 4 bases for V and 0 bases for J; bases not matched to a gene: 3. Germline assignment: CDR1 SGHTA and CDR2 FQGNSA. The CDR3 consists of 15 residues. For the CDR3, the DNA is TGTGCCAGCAGCTCCCGGACAGGGAGCACAGATACGCAGTATTTT. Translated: CASSSRTGSTDTQYF.

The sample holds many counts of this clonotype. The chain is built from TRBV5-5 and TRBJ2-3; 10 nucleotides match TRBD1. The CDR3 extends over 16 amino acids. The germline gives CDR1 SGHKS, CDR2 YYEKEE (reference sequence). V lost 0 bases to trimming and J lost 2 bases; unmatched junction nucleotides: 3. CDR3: CASSLVGQGVTDTQYF. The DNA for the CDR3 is TGTGCCAGCAGCTTGGTAGGACAGGGGGTCACAGATACGCAGTATTTT. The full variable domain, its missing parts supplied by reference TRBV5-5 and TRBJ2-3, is DAGVTQSPTHLIKTRGQQVTLRCSPISGHKSVSWYQQVLGQGPQFIFQYYEKEERGRGNFPDRFSARQFPNYSSELNVNALLLGDSALYLCASSLVGQGVTDTQYFGPGTRLTVL.

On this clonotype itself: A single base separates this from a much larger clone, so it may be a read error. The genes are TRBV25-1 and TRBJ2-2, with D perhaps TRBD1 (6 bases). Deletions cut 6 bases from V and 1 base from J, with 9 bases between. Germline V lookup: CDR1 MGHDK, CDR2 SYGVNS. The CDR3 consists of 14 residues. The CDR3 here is CASSRGQNTGELFF. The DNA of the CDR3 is TGTGCCAGCAGCCGGGGACAGAACACCGGGGAGCTGTTTTTT.

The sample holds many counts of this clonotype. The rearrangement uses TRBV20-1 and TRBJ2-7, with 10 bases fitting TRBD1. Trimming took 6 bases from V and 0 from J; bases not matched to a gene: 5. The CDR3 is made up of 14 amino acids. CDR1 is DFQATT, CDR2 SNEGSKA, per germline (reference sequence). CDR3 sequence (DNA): TGCAGTGCCCCGGACAGGGGGTTCTCCTACGAGCAGTACTTC. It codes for CSAPDRGFSYEQYF.

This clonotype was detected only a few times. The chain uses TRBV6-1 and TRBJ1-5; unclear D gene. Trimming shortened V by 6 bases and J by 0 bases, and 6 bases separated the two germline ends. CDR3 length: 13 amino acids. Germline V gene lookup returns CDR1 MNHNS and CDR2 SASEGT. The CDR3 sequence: CASREVSNQPQHF. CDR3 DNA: TGTGCCAGCAGAGAGGTTAGCAATCAGCCCCAGCATTTT.